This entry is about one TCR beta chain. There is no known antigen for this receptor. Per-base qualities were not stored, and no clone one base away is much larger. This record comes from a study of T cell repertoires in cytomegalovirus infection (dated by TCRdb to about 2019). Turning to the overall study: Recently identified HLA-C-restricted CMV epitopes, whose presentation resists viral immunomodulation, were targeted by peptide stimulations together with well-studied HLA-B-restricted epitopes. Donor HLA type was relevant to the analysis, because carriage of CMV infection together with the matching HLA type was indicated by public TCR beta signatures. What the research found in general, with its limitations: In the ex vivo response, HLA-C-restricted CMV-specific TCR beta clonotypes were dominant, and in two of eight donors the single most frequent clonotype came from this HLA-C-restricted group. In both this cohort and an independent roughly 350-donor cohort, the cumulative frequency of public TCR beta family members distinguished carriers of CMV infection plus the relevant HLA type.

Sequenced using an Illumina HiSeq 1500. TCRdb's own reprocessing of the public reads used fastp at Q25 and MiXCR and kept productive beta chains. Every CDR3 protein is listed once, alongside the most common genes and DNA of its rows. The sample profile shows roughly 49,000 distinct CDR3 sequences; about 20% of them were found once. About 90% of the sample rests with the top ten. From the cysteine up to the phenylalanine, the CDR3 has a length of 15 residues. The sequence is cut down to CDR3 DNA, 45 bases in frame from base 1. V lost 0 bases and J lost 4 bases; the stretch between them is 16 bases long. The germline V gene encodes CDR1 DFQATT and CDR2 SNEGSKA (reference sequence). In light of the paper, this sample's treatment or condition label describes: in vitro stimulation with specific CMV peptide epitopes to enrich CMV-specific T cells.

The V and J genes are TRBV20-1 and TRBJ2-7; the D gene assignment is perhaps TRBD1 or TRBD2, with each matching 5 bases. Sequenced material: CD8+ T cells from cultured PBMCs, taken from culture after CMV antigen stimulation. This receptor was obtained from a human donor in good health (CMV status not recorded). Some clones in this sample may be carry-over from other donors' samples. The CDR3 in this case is CSARDLGQRRYEQYF. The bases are TGCAGTGCTAGAGATCTGGGGCAGCGGAGGTACGAGCAGTACTTC.